One sample yielded the 10 T cell receptor beta chains listed below, sequenced in a study of tumor and adjacent non-tumor tissue in lung cancer. Three rounds of nested PCR, following a modified ARM-PCR protocol, produced the TCRbeta library. MiXCR, applied by TCRdb to the multiplex PCR reads, yields one record per CDR3 protein. The table lists 89,000 or so distinct CDR3 sequences, around two thirds of them singletons. The template was RNA from unsorted bulk tissue. The sample consisted of lung tumor tissue. These receptors were obtained from a man aged 65-85 years with non-small cell lung cancer.

This clonotype has at least ten counts. The V call is TRBV6-2 or TRBV6-3, the J call TRBJ2-1; 11 positions match TRBD2. CDR3 length: 14 amino acids. From germline, CDR1 is MNHEY and CDR2 SVGEGT. Trimming took 6 bases from V and 7 from J; bases not matched to a gene: 5. CDR3 sequence: CASRTSGSGNEQFF. DNA for the CDR3: TGTGCCAGCAGAACTAGCGGGAGTGGAAATGAGCAGTTCTTC.

This clonotype was counted ten times or more. V usage is TRBV6-2 or TRBV6-3 and J usage is TRBJ1-2; unclear D gene. Germline-derived CDR1 and CDR2 are MNHEY and SVGEGT. V gave up 10 bases and J gave up 4 bases, with 13 bases separating them. The CDR3 covers 12 residues. CDR3 DNA sequence: TGTGCCACCACCGATAACCTCTATGGCTACACCTTC. This translates into CATTDNLYGYTF.

This clonotype showed up just once. Its ends do not fully match the called genes, so a read error is possible. The chain links TRBV10-3 to TRBJ1-3, with D possibly being TRBD1 (5 bases). The CDR3 sequence is 17 residues long. Germline CDR1 and CDR2: ENHRY and SYGVKD. In DNA form, the CDR3 reads TGTGCCATCTCCGGGACCACCCTACCAGTTCCTGGAAACACCGTATATTTT. Translated, it gives CAISGTTLPVPGNTVYF.

With respect to this clonotype: This CDR3 fails to terminate in the conserved phenylalanine or tryptophan, so it likely reflects a read error. The gene calls are TRBV20-1 and TRBJ2-7, with TRBD1 as a possible D gene (5 bases). The CDR3 extends over 12 amino acids. V lost 4 bases and J lost 5, with 12 bases in between. The germline V gene encodes CDR1 DFQATT and CDR2 SNEGSKA (reference sequence). CDR3 amino acids: CSATRGFDEQYI. CDR3 DNA sequence: TGCAGTGCTACTAGGGGTTTTGACGAGCAGTACATC.

This clonotype was detected only once. One end of the junction is discordant with germline, which a read error may explain. The V and J genes are TRBV28 and TRBJ2-2; a weak D match, TRBD2 (5 bases). The CDR3 has 13 amino acids. Per the germline V gene, CDR1 is MDHEN and CDR2 is SYDVKM. CDR3 coding DNA: TGTGCCAGCAGCCTGGGTGGAGTCGGGGAGCTGTTATTT. As protein: CASSLGGVGELLF.

Comments on this clonotype: This may be a read error, as it is one base from a much larger clone. The rearrangement uses TRBV5-1 and TRBJ1-5, with D perhaps TRBD1 (6 bases). V dropped 0 bases and J dropped 6 bases, with 13 bases sitting between them. The CDR3 has 15 residues. Germline-derived CDR1 and CDR2 are SGHRS and YFSETQ. In DNA, the CDR3 is TGCGCCAGCAGCTTGGGGCAGGGGTCAGGTCAGCCCCAGCATTTT. It is translated as CASSLGQGSGQPQHF.

This clonotype was picked up one time. This chain joins TRBV29-1 and TRBJ2-1; 7 bases are shared with TRBD2. Germline V gene data show CDR1 as SQVTM and CDR2 as ANQGSEA. The J segment lost 0 bases and the V segment lost 4 bases, leaving 12 bases of the junction unmatched. The CDR3 consists of 17 residues. The CDR3 DNA sequence: TGCAGCGTTGGGGGTCTAGCGGCTAAGAGCTCCTACAATGAGCAGTTCTTC. It is translated as CSVGGLAAKSSYNEQFF.

This rearrangement joins TRBV11-2 to TRBJ1-4; possible D gene TRBD1, 5 bases. This CDR3 spans 13 amino acids. Looked up from germline, CDR1 is SGHAT and CDR2 is FQNNGV. The germline V and J ends were trimmed by 11 bases and 12 bases, with 22 bases remaining between them. DNA of the CDR3: TGTGCCGCCAGCTTCCGCCCGGGGGGAGAACTGTTTTTT. Residues: CAASFRPGGELFF.

With regard to this clonotype: The junction shows a germline mismatch at one end, possibly a read error. V usage is TRBV6-5 and J usage is TRBJ2-2; no clear D. There are 15 residues in the CDR3. Germline CDR1 MNHEY, CDR2 SVGAGI. The CDR3: CASSSIGTNTRELFF. CDR3 DNA: TGTGCCAGCAGTTCAATAGGAACGAACACCCGGGAGCTGTTTTTT.

Regarding this clonotype: This may arise from a read error, as a much more abundant clone is one base away. The chain is built from TRBV28 and TRBJ2-6; perhaps TRBD1 as D (5 bases). Germline lookup yields CDR1 MDHEN and CDR2 SYDVKM. The CDR3 consists of 15 residues. The CDR3 DNA reads TGTGCCAGCAGTTTTGCAGGCGGTGGGGCCAACCTCCTGACTTTC. Translation gives CASSFAGGGANLLTF.